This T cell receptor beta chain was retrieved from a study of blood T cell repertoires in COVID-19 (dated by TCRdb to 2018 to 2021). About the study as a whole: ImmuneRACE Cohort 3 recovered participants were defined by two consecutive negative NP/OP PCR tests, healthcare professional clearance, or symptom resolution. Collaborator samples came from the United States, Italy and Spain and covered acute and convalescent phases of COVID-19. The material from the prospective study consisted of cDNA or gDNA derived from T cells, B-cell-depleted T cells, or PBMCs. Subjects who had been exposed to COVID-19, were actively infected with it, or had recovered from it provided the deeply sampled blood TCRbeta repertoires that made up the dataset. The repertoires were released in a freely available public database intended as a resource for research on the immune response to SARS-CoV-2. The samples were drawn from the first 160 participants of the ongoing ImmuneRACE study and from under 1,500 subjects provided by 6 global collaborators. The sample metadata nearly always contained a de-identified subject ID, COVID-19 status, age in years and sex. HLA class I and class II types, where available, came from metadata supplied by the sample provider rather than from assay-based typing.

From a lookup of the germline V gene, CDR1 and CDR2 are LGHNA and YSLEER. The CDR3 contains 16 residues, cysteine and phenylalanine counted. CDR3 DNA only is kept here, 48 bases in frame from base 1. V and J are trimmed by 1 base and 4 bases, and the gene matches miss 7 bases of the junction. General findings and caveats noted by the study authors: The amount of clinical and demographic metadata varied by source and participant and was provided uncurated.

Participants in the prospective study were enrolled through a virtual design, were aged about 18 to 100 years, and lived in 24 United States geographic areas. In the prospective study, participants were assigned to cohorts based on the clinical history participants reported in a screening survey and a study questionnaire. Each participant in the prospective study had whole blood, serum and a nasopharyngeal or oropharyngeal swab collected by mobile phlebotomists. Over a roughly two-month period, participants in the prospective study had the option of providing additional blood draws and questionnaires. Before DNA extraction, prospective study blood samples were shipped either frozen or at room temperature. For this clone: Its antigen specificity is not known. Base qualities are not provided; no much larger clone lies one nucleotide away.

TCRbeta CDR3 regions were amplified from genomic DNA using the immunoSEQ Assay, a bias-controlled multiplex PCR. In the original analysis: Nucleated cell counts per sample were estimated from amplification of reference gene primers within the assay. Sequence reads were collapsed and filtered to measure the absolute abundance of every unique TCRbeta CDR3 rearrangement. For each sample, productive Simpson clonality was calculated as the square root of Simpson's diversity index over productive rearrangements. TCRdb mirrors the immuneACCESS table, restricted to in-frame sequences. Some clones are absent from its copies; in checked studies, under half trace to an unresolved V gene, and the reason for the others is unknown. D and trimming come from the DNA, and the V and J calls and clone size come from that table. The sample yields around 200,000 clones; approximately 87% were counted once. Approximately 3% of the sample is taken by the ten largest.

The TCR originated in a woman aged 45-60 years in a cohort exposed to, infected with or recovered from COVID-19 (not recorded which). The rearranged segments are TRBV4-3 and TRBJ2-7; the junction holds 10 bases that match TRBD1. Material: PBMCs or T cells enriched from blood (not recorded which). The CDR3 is CASSQGAGTGEYEQYF. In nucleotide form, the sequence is TGCGCCAGCAGCCAAGGGGCCGGGACAGGGGAATACGAGCAGTACTTC.